Each of the 15 T cell receptor beta chains below was sequenced from the same sample in a study of blood T cells in healthy people across ages. For the second PCR, which ran for roughly 6 to 12 cycles, a sample-barcoded 5' primer and a J-beta primer mix were used. TCRdb re-called the 5' RACE reads through MiXCR, storing one row per CDR3 protein. This repertoire shows about 1.7 million distinct CDR3 sequences, roughly 30% found once; its top ten account for less than 9.5%. Sequenced sample: blood. These receptors came from a woman aged 25 to 45 in good health.

The chain couples TRBV7-9 to TRBJ2-1; 7 bases agree with TRBD2. The CDR3 is made up of 17 amino acids. V was pared by 3 bases and J by 0 bases, with 8 bases of the junction left unmatched. Germline CDR1 and CDR2: SEHNR and FQNEAQ (reference sequence). This CDR3 reads CASSFPLGGSSYNEQFF. The CDR3 DNA reads TGTGCCAGCAGCTTCCCCCTGGGCGGGAGCTCCTACAATGAGCAGTTCTTC.

The table lists this clonotype with many counts. J is TRBJ2-7 and V is TRBV6-2 or TRBV6-3, with 14 bases lining up with TRBD2. The V and J ends lost 4 bases and 4 bases, in that order; junction bases with no gene match: 27. The V gene's germline CDR1 is MNHEY and CDR2 SVGEGT. The CDR3 is 23 residues long. The CDR3 nucleotides are TGTGCCAGCAGTTCCCTACCGTCCCATCGGGGCGAGACTAGCGGGAGGGTCGGATACGAGCAGTACTTC. This codes for CASSSLPSHRGETSGRVGYEQYF.

The chain couples TRBV7-9 to TRBJ2-1; a weak D match, TRBD2 (5 bases). Trimming stripped 1 base from V and 5 bases from J, with 15 bases between. Germline V gene data show CDR1 as SEHNR and CDR2 as FQNEAQ (reference sequence). This CDR3 region has 16 residues. The CDR3 reads CASSLGVVWTDNEQFF. The CDR3 DNA follows: TGTGCCAGCAGCTTAGGGGTCGTGTGGACTGACAATGAGCAGTTCTTC.

The chain recombines TRBV27 with TRBJ2-1, with D perhaps given as TRBD1 or TRBD2 (5 bases each). The CDR3 sequence is 12 residues long. The germline V gene has CDR1 MNHEY and CDR2 SMNVEV (reference sequence). Between the trimmed V and J ends, which lost 4 bases and 13 bases, there was a span of 14 bases. Here the CDR3 reads CASSSLRDGQFF. The DNA for the CDR3 is TGTGCCAGCAGTTCCCTCCGGGACGGACAGTTCTTC.

There are a few counts of this clonotype. The chain links TRBV10-3 to TRBJ2-7; TRBD1 is a possible D gene (5 bases). The CDR3 contains 14 residues. Looked up from germline, CDR1 is ENHRY and CDR2 is SYGVKD. With 3 bases removed from V and 3 bases from J, the gap between germline ends came to 12 bases. CDR3 protein: CAISDVTGSYEQYF. The CDR3 bases are TGTGCCATCAGTGATGTAACAGGCAGCTACGAGCAGTACTTC.

Regarding this clonotype: Since a much larger clone is just one base distant, this may be a read error. V and J are TRBV3-1 and TRBJ2-1, with a tentative D call TRBD2 (5 bases). Germline CDR1 and CDR2: LGHDT and YNNKEL (reference sequence). This CDR3 spans 15 amino acids. CDR3 protein: CANSLGLNNPREQFF. The CDR3 DNA sequence: TGTGCCAACAGCCTCGGACTTAATAATCCCCGTGAGCAGTTCTTC.

This clonotype was detected only a few times. The V gene is TRBV7-6, the J gene TRBJ2-1, with D maybe TRBD1 (5 bases). Trimming cost V 5 bases and J 0 bases, with 14 bases left between them. The CDR3 loop spans 16 amino acids. Germline CDR1 is SGHVS and CDR2 is FNYEAQ. The CDR3 DNA reads TGTGCCAGCAGCCCCCAGGGCGGCAGCTCCTACAATGAGCAGTTCTTC. This gives the protein CASSPQGGSSYNEQFF.

The CDR3 sequence: CASSDASAGAQYF. The CDR3 coding sequence is TGTGCCAGCTCCGACGCTAGCGCAGGGGCGCAGTATTTT. The chain links TRBV7-6 to TRBJ2-3; D might be TRBD1 or TRBD2, each matching 6 bases. The CDR3 totals 13 residues. Trimming left V 8 bases short and J 10 bases short, with 19 bases between. Germline CDR1 reads SGHVS; CDR2 reads FNYEAQ.

V and J are TRBV20-1 and TRBJ1-1; D gene ambiguous. CDR3 length: 13 residues. The V gene lost 5 bases and the J gene lost 1 base, with 11 bases spanning the gap. Per the germline V gene, CDR1 is DFQATT and CDR2 is SNEGSKA (reference sequence). In DNA, the CDR3 is TGCAGTGCTTCTTATGGTCGGAACACTGAAGCTTTCTTT. It codes for CSASYGRNTEAFF.

On this clonotype: At one boundary the junction diverges from the germline segment, which might be a read error. The gene calls are TRBV6-2 or TRBV6-3 and TRBJ1-5, with D possibly TRBD1 on 5 matching bases. The CDR3 covers 16 residues. Per germline, CDR1 MNHEY and CDR2 SVGEGT. The CDR3 DNA follows: TGTGCCAGCAGCCCCCGTGGCGACAGACACAATCGGCCCCAGCATTTT. Its protein product is CASSPRGDRHNRPQHF.

To note about this clonotype: This may come from a read error, since a much larger clone is one base off. This chain connects TRBV7-3 to TRBJ2-1; 8 bases are a match to TRBD2. The DNA matches TRBJ2-7 better at its end, which makes the J call doubtful. The CDR3 contains 16 residues. Germline assignment: CDR1 SGHTA and CDR2 FQGTGA. The CDR3 DNA reads TGTGCCAGCAGCCAGTCTCCCGCGGGGGGTTACAATGAGCAGTACTTC. Amino acids: CASSQSPAGGYNEQYF.

This clonotype was found many times. This chain connects TRBV18 to TRBJ2-5, with 7 bases aligning to TRBD1. TRBJ2-7 matches the DNA end more closely, so the J call is doubtful. The CDR3 sequence is 13 residues long. Germline V CDR1 and CDR2: KGHSH, LQKENI. The CDR3 protein is CASSTGTADEQYF. In nucleotides, the CDR3 is TGTGCCAGCTCCACCGGGACAGCCGACGAGCAGTACTTC.

The chain uses TRBV20-1 and TRBJ2-4, with 9 positions matching TRBD1. V lost 0 bases and J lost 4; bases outside the gene matches: 19. The CDR3 runs to 20 residues. Germline V gene data show CDR1 as DFQATT and CDR2 as SNEGSKA (reference sequence). The CDR3 DNA sequence: TGCAGTGCTAGAGACAGCAATCGATACTGGACAGGGGCGTCAAAAAACATTCAGTACTTC. It encodes CSARDSNRYWTGASKNIQYF.

A few counts support this clonotype. The chain couples TRBV13 to TRBJ2-6, with D unclear. This CDR3 contains 17 residues. V was trimmed by 4 bases and J by 2 bases, leaving 15 bases between them. Germline-derived CDR1 and CDR2 are PRHDT and FYEKMQ (reference sequence). In nucleotides, the CDR3 is TGTGCCAGCAGCTCCCCTGAGACCGAGGCTGGGGCCAACGTCCTGACTTTC. Translating gives CASSSPETEAGANVLTF. The complete variable domain, with remaining parts taken from reference TRBV13 and TRBJ2-6, reads AAGVIQSPRHLIKEKRETATLKCYPIPRHDTVYWYQQGPGQDPQFLISFYEKMQSDKGSIPDRFSAQQFSDYHSELNMSSLELGDSALYFCASSSPETEAGANVLTFGAGSRLTVL.

This clonotype came up many times. The chain recombines TRBV7-6 with TRBJ2-7, with TRBD2 matching 13 bases. This CDR3 has 14 amino acids. Per the germline V gene, CDR1 is SGHVS and CDR2 is FNYEAQ. J lost 7 bases, V lost 5 bases, and 5 bases had no gene match. The CDR3 here is CASSRRTSGSEQYF. Here the CDR3 DNA reads TGTGCCAGCAGCCGACGGACTAGCGGGAGTGAGCAGTACTTC.